The 25 T cell receptor beta chains listed next were all sequenced from one sample in a study of identical twins. A single record per CDR3 protein comes from TCRdb applying MiXCR to the 5' RACE reads. The sample includes about 530,000 distinct CDR3 sequences, 20% to 25% of them seen just once. This sample was shared with a second study, whose subject was yellow fever vaccine responses in identical twins.

Sequences were obtained from CD4+ T cells sorted from blood. These receptors came from a woman aged 18-29 years in good health.

This clonotype appeared a few times. The V and J genes are TRBV7-2 and TRBJ2-1; D is undetermined. The length of the CDR3 is 13 residues. Looked up from germline, CDR1 is SGHTA and CDR2 is FQGNSA. Trimming left V 3 bases short and J 5 bases short, with 8 bases between. Here the CDR3 DNA reads TGTGCCAGCAGCTTCAACCGGGACAATGAGCAGTTCTTC. Translated, it gives CASSFNRDNEQFF.

This clonotype was observed a few times. The chain combines TRBV5-1 with TRBJ2-6, with D possibly being TRBD1 or TRBD2 (6 bases each). This CDR3 spans 16 amino acids. The V end was cut by 2 bases, the J end by 1 base, with 10 bases between. Germline lookup yields CDR1 SGHRS and CDR2 YFSETQ. CDR3 nucleotide sequence: TGCGCCAGCAGCTTTCAGGGGACTTCTGGGGCCAACGTCCTGACTTTC. Translation gives CASSFQGTSGANVLTF.

CDR3 sequence reads: CSAHPGYNEQFF. The CDR3 DNA reads as TGCAGTGCTCACCCGGGATACAATGAGCAGTTCTTC. This rearrangement joins TRBV20-1 to TRBJ2-1; weak D call: TRBD2 (5 bases). Per germline, CDR1 DFQATT and CDR2 SNEGSKA (reference sequence). V gave up 5 bases and J gave up 4 bases, with 9 bases separating them. The CDR3 covers 12 residues.

This clonotype turned up a few times. The CDR3 loop is CASSSLVSGRPRPYF. CDR3 coding DNA: TGTGCCAGCAGTTCTCTTGTCTCGGGCAGACCAAGGCCGTACTTC. The chain recombines TRBV6-5 with TRBJ2-7, with D hard to call. The CDR3 sequence is 15 residues long. Looked up from germline, CDR1 is MNHEY and CDR2 is SVGAGI. The V gene lost 4 bases and the J gene lost 12 bases, with 25 bases spanning the gap.

The V and J genes are TRBV2 and TRBJ2-2; 8 bases line up with TRBD1. The junction had 3 bases not matched to a gene; V was cut back by 2 bases and J by 4 bases. In germline, CDR1 is SNHLY, CDR2 FYNNEI. The CDR3 totals 15 residues. The CDR3 spells CASSESGGRTGELFF. The CDR3 nucleotides are TGTGCCAGCAGTGAATCAGGGGGCCGCACCGGGGAGCTGTTTTTT.

This clonotype has just one count. The chain joins TRBV7-2 to TRBJ2-2, with 10 bases lining up with TRBD2. The CDR3 is 16 amino acids. Germline-derived CDR1 and CDR2 are SGHTA and FQGNSA. V shed 3 bases and J 7 bases; nucleotides not matched to a gene: 8. As DNA, the CDR3 is TGTGCCAGCAGCTTGGAGGGACTAGCGAAAGTCGGGGAGCTGTTTTTT. Protein product: CASSLEGLAKVGELFF. The entire variable domain, with the rest obtained from reference TRBV7-2 and TRBJ2-2, is as follows: GAGVSQSPSNKVTEKGKDVELRCDPISGHTALYWYRQSLGQGLEFLIYFQGNSAPDKSGLPSDRFSAERTGGSVSTLTIQRTQQEDSAVYLCASSLEGLAKVGELFFGEGSRLTVL.

A few counts support this clonotype. The chain employs TRBV27 and TRBJ2-3; 12 bases match TRBD1. V was pared by 5 bases and J by 4 bases, with 7 bases of the junction left unmatched. Germline-derived CDR1 and CDR2 are MNHEY and SMNVEV (reference sequence). This CDR3 has 16 residues. CDR3 loop: CASSTYRDRGPDTQYF. Here the CDR3 DNA reads TGTGCCAGCAGTACCTACCGGGACAGGGGGCCAGATACGCAGTATTTT.

This clonotype occurred a few times. The chain employs TRBV3-1 and TRBJ2-3; D might be TRBD1 (6 bases). This CDR3 comprises 16 residues. Per germline, CDR1 LGHDT and CDR2 YNNKEL (reference sequence). Trimming cost V 1 base and J 3 bases, with 14 bases left between them. The CDR3 bases are TGTGCCAGCAGCCAAGTGGGGGCCTCGGAGACAGATACGCAGTATTTT. Encoded protein: CASSQVGASETDTQYF.

This clonotype was picked up a small number of times. The CDR3, as DNA: TGTGCCACCAGGACTAAACCCACAGATACGCAGTATTTT. It encodes CATRTKPTDTQYF. The V call is TRBV24-1, the J call TRBJ2-3, with D perhaps matching TRBD2 (5 bases). Germline values: CDR1 KGHDR, CDR2 SFDVKD. The V end was cut by 7 bases, the J end by 2 bases, with 9 bases between. This CDR3 spans 13 amino acids.

The V gene is TRBV5-1, the J gene TRBJ2-2; 7 nucleotides align to TRBD2. CDR1 is SGHRS, CDR2 YFSETQ, per germline. V was pared by 3 bases and J by 1 base, with 12 bases of the junction left unmatched. The CDR3 contains 18 residues. CDR3 bases: TGCGCCAGCAGCTCGCCTAAAGCGGGGAAAATGAACACCGGGGAGCTGTTTTTT. Amino acids: CASSSPKAGKMNTGELFF.

This clonotype has a handful of counts. The CDR3 DNA reads as TGTGCCAGCAGCCAAGCGGCAGCGAACAATGAAAAACTGTTTTTT. This sequence encodes CASSQAAANNEKLFF. The chain employs TRBV16 and TRBJ1-4; D remains ambiguous. CDR3 length: 15 amino acids. Germline CDR1 and CDR2: KGHSY and FQNENV. V shed 2 bases and J shed 5 bases, with 12 bases lying between them.

The V and J genes are TRBV6-5 and TRBJ2-1; possibly TRBD1 for D (5 bases). CDR1 and CDR2 from the germline V gene are MNHEY and SVGAGI. V shed 4 bases and J shed 6 bases, with 7 bases lying between them. This CDR3 is built from 12 residues. CDR3 nucleotide sequence: TGTGCCAGCAGTTCCAGGGCCAATGAGCAGTTCTTC. Translation: CASSSRANEQFF.

The V call is TRBV24-1, the J call TRBJ2-1; 7 positions agree with TRBD2. Germline assignment: CDR1 KGHDR and CDR2 SFDVKD. After removal of 7 bases from V and 6 bases from J, the junction contained 8 bases not matched to a gene. The CDR3 contains 14 residues. The CDR3 DNA sequence: TGTGCCACCAGCGGGACTGCGGGAGTCAATGAGCAGTTCTTC. Its translation: CATSGTAGVNEQFF.

The V gene is TRBV4-1, the J gene TRBJ1-2; 7 positions agree with TRBD1. This CDR3 is built from 15 residues. The junction had 13 bases not matched to a gene; V was cut back by 7 bases and J by 5 bases. CDR1 and CDR2 (germline): MGHRA, YSYEKL. The CDR3 nucleotides read TGCGCCAGCACCGCCAGGCGACAGGGAGAGTATGGCTACACCTTC. Translating it yields CASTARRQGEYGYTF.

Only a few counts were recorded for this clonotype. This chain joins TRBV27 and TRBJ2-2, with 7 bases fitting TRBD2. This CDR3 is 14 amino acids long. V shed 4 bases, J shed 2 bases, and the junction held 1 base outside the gene matches. Germline V lookup: CDR1 MNHEY, CDR2 SMNVEV (reference sequence). As DNA, the CDR3 is TGTGCCAGCAGTTCGGGGGGAAACACCGGGGAGCTGTTTTTT. It specifies CASSSGGNTGELFF.

The rearrangement uses TRBV27 and TRBJ2-3; 14 positions agree with TRBD2. The V gene end was trimmed by 8 bases and the J gene end by 2 bases; junction bases not matched to a gene: 6. Germline CDR1 reads MNHEY; CDR2 reads SMNVEV (reference sequence). The CDR3 is made up of 16 amino acids. The chain's CDR3 is CASRGLAGVVTDTQYF. The CDR3 DNA follows: TGTGCCAGCCGGGGACTAGCGGGAGTCGTCACAGATACGCAGTATTTT.

The CDR3: CASSLMDRSTDTQYF. The CDR3 DNA follows: TGTGCCAGCTCGCTGATGGACAGATCCACAGATACGCAGTATTTT. This sequence joins TRBV6-1 and TRBJ2-3; D possibly corresponds to TRBD1 (6 bases). The germline V and J ends were trimmed by 8 bases and 2 bases, with 17 bases remaining between them. The CDR3 extends over 15 amino acids. CDR1 MNHNS and CDR2 SASEGT come from the germline V gene.

The V gene is TRBV10-3, the J gene TRBJ2-1, with D possibly called TRBD1 or TRBD2 (5 bases each). Germline CDR1 is ENHRY and CDR2 is SYGVKD. V lost 6 bases and J lost 3, with 9 bases in between. This CDR3 is 13 amino acids long. Here the CDR3 reads CAISWDVYNEQFF. The CDR3 nucleotides read TGTGCCATCAGCTGGGACGTCTACAATGAGCAGTTCTTC.

V and J are TRBV29-1 and TRBJ2-3, with TRBD2 matching over 14 bases. The CDR3 covers 18 residues. Germline V gives CDR1 SQVTM, CDR2 ANQGSEA. Losses at the gene ends were 5 bases for V and 2 bases for J; bases not matched to a gene: 12. The CDR3 loop is CSVPPPGTSGRTTDTQYF. The CDR3 DNA sequence: TGCAGCGTTCCTCCCCCAGGGACTAGCGGGAGAACCACAGATACGCAGTATTTT.

This clonotype was seen a few times. This chain connects TRBV27 to TRBJ2-7, with D tentatively TRBD2 (7 bases). This CDR3 has 14 residues. V lost 10 bases to trimming and J lost 0 bases, with 16 bases between them. The germline CDR1 and CDR2 sequences are MNHEY and SMNVEV (reference sequence). CDR3 in amino acids: CAKYRGGGSYEQYF. The CDR3 DNA sequence: TGTGCCAAATACCGGGGAGGGGGCTCCTACGAGCAGTACTTC.

CDR3 DNA: TGCAGCGTCTTGTCAGGTTTACGAGAGACCCAGTACTTC. This sequence encodes CSVLSGLRETQYF. The genes are TRBV29-1 and TRBJ2-5; D unclear. Germline V CDR1 and CDR2: SQVTM, ANQGSEA. CDR3 length: 13 amino acids. Deletions cut 6 bases from V and 4 bases from J, with 15 bases between.

The chain combines TRBV20-1 with TRBJ2-3; D is perhaps TRBD1 (5 bases). In germline, CDR1 is DFQATT, CDR2 SNEGSKA (reference sequence). Between the trimmed V and J ends, which lost 0 bases and 0 bases, there was a span of 10 bases. CDR3 length: 15 residues. CDR3 DNA: TGCAGTGCTAGAGATACAGGAGTCAGCACAGATACGCAGTATTTT. It translates to CSARDTGVSTDTQYF.

The CDR3 sequence is CASGRQGSMNTEAFF. In nucleotides, the CDR3 is TGCGCCAGCGGGCGACAGGGGAGCATGAACACTGAAGCTTTCTTT. V gene TRBV5-1 combines with J gene TRBJ1-1, with 8 bases fitting TRBD1. J was trimmed by 0 bases and V by 7 bases; bases with no gene match: 8. This CDR3 has 15 residues. CDR1 SGHRS and CDR2 YFSETQ come from the germline V gene.

V is TRBV5-1 and J is TRBJ2-3, with 12 bases fitting TRBD2. CDR1 is SGHRS, CDR2 YFSETQ, per germline. The CDR3 runs to 16 residues. Trimming removed 4 bases from V and 4 bases from J; junction bases left unmatched: 7. This CDR3 is CASSTGLAGSSDTQYF. The CDR3 bases are TGCGCCAGCAGCACGGGACTAGCGGGTTCGTCAGATACGCAGTATTTT.

The gene calls are TRBV7-8 and TRBJ2-2; 10 nucleotides match TRBD2. The CDR3 runs to 18 residues. Germline CDR1 and CDR2: SGHVS and FQNEAQ. V trimming: 2 bases; J trimming: 0 bases; junction bases outside the gene matches: 6. CDR3 amino acids: CASSLRLAGEPNTGELFF. Here the CDR3 DNA reads TGTGCCAGCAGCTTAAGGCTAGCGGGGGAACCGAACACCGGGGAGCTGTTTTTT.